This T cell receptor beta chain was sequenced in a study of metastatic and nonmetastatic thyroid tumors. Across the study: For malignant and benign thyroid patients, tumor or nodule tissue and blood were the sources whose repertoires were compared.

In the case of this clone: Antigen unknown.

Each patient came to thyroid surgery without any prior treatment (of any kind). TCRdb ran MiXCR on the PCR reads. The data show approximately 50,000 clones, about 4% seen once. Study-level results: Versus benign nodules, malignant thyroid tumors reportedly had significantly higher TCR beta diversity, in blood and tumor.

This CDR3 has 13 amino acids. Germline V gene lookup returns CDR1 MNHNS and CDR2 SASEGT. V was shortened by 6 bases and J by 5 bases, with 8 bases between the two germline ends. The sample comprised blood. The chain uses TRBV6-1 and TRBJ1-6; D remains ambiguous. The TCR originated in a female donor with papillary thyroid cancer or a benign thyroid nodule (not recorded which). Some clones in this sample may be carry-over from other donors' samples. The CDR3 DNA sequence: TGTGCCAGCAGGGTGGTGGATAATTCACCCCTCCACTTT. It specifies CASRVVDNSPLHF.